This T cell receptor (beta chain) was observed in a study of blood T cells in healthy people across ages. General observations from the study: Naive CD4+ cell counts and diversity both ran higher in long-lived than in aged donors.

As to this clonotype: Its specificity is unknown.

Alongside a J-beta primer mix, a sample-barcoded 5' primer served in a second PCR lasting about 6 to 11 cycles. TCRdb fed the 5' RACE reads into MiXCR, producing one record per CDR3 protein. The sample carries approximately 830,000 distinct CDR3 sequences, approximately 65% recorded once. The CDR3 sequence is 17 residues long. V was pared by 3 bases and J by 7 bases, with 18 bases of the junction left unmatched. The V gene's germline CDR1 is DFQATT and CDR2 SNEGSKA (reference sequence). Sequenced input: blood. The chain carries TRBV20-1 and TRBJ2-7, with 10 positions matching TRBD2. The TCR originated in a man between 25 and 39 years old in good health. The CDR3 nucleotides are TGCAGTGCTAGTGGTCTAGCGGGGGTCCTCTATCTCAATGAGCAGTACTTC. It codes for CSASGLAGVLYLNEQYF.